The 4 T cell receptor beta chains below come from one sample, sequenced in a study of blood T cell repertoires in COVID-19. TCRdb's table, derived via immunoSEQ multiplex PCR, lists solely in-frame clones and lacks some. The top ten clones hold about 3.6% of a sample with approximately 260,000 clones, about 88% of them seen once. The material sequenced was peripheral blood. These TCRs come from a man between 18 and 35 years old with active or convalescent COVID-19.

CDR3 sequence (DNA): TGCGCCAGCAGCCAACTGGACAGGAACTATGGCTACACCTTC. It specifies CASSQLDRNYGYTF. The rearrangement uses TRBV4-1 and TRBJ1-2; TRBD1 aligns across 7 bases. CDR1 MGHRA and CDR2 YSYEKL come from the germline V gene. This CDR3 has 14 amino acids. The trim removed 2 bases at V and 2 bases at J, leaving 2 bases unmatched.

The chain combines TRBV5-4 with TRBJ2-4; perhaps TRBD1 as D (5 bases). This CDR3 has 12 amino acids. CDR1 and CDR2 from the germline V gene are SGHNT and YYREEE (reference sequence). The V and J ends lost 4 bases and 10 bases respectively, with 12 bases between them. CDR3 residues: CASSDRASIQYF. CDR3 bases: TGTGCCAGCAGCGACAGAGCGAGTATTCAGTACTTC.

In the case of this clone: Different DNA sequences within this sample yield the same CDR3. The chain joins TRBV27 to TRBJ2-1, with 9 positions matching TRBD1. This CDR3 is built from 14 residues. Germline V gives CDR1 MNHEY, CDR2 SMNVEV (reference sequence). The trim removed 2 bases at V and 4 bases at J, leaving 0 bases unmatched. As DNA, the CDR3 is TGTGCCAGCAGTTTAGACAGGGGGTACAATGAGCAGTTCTTC. Protein sequence: CASSLDRGYNEQFF.

The chain couples TRBV29-1 to TRBJ1-2; D might be TRBD1 (6 bases). The CDR3 extends over 14 amino acids. CDR1 is SQVTM, CDR2 ANQGSEA, per germline. V was clipped by 5 bases and J by 8 bases, with 21 bases between them. The CDR3 spells CSVQGDTGFGGYTF. The CDR3 region has the DNA TGCAGCGTTCAAGGGGATACAGGGTTCGGCGGCTACACCTTC.